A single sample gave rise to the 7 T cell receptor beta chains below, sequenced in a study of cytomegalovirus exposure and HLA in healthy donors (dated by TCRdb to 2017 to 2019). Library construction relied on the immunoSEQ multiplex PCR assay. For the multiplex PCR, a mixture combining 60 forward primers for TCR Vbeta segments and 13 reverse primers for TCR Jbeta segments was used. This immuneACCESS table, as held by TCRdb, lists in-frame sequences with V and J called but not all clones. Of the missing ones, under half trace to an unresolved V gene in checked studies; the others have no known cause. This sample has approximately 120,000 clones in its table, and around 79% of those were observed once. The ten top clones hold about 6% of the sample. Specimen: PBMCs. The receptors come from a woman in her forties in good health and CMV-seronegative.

CDR3 amino acids: CASRETGGDGYTF. DNA of the CDR3: TGTGCCAGTAGGGAAACAGGGGGCGATGGCTACACCTTC. This chain uses TRBV19 with TRBJ1-2; 9 positions agree with TRBD1. The CDR3 length is 13 residues. With 6 bases clipped from V and 6 bases from J, the junction kept 5 bases outside the gene matches. Looked up from germline, CDR1 is LNHDA and CDR2 is SQIVND (reference sequence).

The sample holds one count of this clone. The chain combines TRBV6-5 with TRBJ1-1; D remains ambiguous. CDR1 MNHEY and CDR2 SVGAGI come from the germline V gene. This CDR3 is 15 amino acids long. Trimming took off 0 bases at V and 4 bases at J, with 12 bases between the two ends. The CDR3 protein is CASSYSVLLGTEAFF. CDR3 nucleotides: TGTGCCAGCAGTTACTCGGTACTATTGGGCACTGAAGCTTTCTTT.

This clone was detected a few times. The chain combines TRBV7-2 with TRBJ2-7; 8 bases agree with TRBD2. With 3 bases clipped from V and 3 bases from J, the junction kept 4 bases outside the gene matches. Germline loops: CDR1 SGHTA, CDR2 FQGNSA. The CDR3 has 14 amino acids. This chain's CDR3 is CASSFTGGDYEQYF. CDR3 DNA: TGTGCCAGCAGCTTCACGGGAGGGGACTACGAGCAGTACTTC. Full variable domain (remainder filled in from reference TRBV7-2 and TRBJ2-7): GAGVSQSPSNKVTEKGKDVELRCDPISGHTALYWYRQSLGQGLEFLIYFQGNSAPDKSGLPSDRFSAERTGGSVSTLTIQRTQQEDSAVYLCASSFTGGDYEQYFGPGTRLTVT.

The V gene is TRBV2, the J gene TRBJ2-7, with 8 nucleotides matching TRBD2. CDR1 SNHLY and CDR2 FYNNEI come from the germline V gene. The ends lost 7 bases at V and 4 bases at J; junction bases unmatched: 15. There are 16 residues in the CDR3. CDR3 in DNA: TGTGCCAGCACTACCCGAGCGGGAGCTAATCGGTACGAGCAGTACTTC. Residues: CASTTRAGANRYEQYF.

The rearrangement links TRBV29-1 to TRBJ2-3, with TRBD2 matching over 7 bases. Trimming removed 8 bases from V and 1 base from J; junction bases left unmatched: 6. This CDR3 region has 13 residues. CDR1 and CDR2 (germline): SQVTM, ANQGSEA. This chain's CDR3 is CSISGEGTDTQYF. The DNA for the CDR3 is TGCAGCATAAGCGGGGAAGGCACAGATACGCAGTATTTT.

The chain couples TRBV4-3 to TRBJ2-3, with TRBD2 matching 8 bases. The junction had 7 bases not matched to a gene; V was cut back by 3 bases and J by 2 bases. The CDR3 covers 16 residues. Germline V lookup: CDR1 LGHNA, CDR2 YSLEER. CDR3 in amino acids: CASSQHGGGSTDTQYF. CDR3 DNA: TGCGCCAGCAGCCAGCACGGCGGGGGGTCCACAGATACGCAGTATTTT.

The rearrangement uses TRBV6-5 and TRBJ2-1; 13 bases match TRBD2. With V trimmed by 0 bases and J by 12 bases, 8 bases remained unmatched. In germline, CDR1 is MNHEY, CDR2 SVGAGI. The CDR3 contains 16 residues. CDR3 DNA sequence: TGTGCCAGCAGTTACTCCACTAGCGGGAGGGCCTTTGGGCAGTTCTTC. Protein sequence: CASSYSTSGRAFGQFF.